These T cell receptor beta chains were read from a single sample in a study of shared clonotypes between healthy human individuals. Measured with immunoSEQ multiplex PCR; TCRdb has only the in-frame clones, and not every one. The data show millions of clones, around 90% seen once. Sample: naive CD4+ T cells sorted from blood. The receptors originated from a man aged 18 to 29 in good health. Each CDR3 is given with its conserved first and last residue. D genes are given only for firm matches. The size entry is marked missing in some rows and otherwise reads once, few, many or a size class.

size | J | D | V | DNA | CDR3
NA | TRBJ1-1 | TRBD1 | TRBV6-5 | TGTGCCAGCAGTTACCAGAGGACAGGGGTGACTGAAGCTTTCTTT | CASSYQRTGVTEAFF
NA | TRBJ2-1 | TRBD2 | TRBV7-7 | TGTGCTAGCAGCTCAGGGACTAGCGGGGCCTATGAGCAGTTCTTC | CASSSGTSGAYEQFF
NA | TRBJ2-6 | NA | TRBV11-2 | TGTGCCAGCAGCTTATGGAGCTCTGGGGCCAACGTCCTGACTTTC | CASSLWSSGANVLTF
NA | TRBJ1-1 | NA | TRBV6-5 | TGTGCCAGCAGTGTGGGGGGCGGGTACGAAGCTTTCTTT | CASSVGGGYEAFF
NA | TRBJ2-7 | TRBD2 | TRBV2 | TGTGCCAGCCCCGAAGGGGCGGGAGGACTATCCTACTACGGCGAGCAGTACTTC | CASPEGAGGLSYYGEQYF
few | TRBJ2-7 | NA | TRBV18 | TGTGCCAGCTCACCACTAGAGAGCTCCTACGAGCAGTACTTC | CASSPLESSYEQYF
NA | TRBJ2-7 | TRBD2 | TRBV19 | TGTGCCAGCAGGAGGGTGGCGGGAGGGCACGAGCAGTACTTC | CASRRVAGGHEQYF
NA | TRBJ1-2 | TRBD1 | TRBV19 | TGTGCCAGTAGTAGGACAGGTTTGGACTATGGCTACACCTTC | CASSRTGLDYGYTF
NA | TRBJ1-3 | NA | TRBV6-6 | TGTGCCAGCAGTTACGGTGGCAGTCTAGGAAACACCATATATTTT | CASSYGGSLGNTIYF
NA | TRBJ2-7 | NA | TRBV18 | TGTGCCACCATTCCTCGGGAGCAGTACTTC | CATIPREQYF
NA | TRBJ2-7 | TRBD2 | TRBV27 | TGTGCCAGCAGCAACCTAGCGGGAGTGGGATACGAGCAGTACTTC | CASSNLAGVGYEQYF
NA | TRBJ1-3 | NA | TRBV19 | TGTGCCAGTAGGGGGGCCTCTGGAAACACCATATATTTT | CASRGASGNTIYF
NA | TRBJ1-4 | NA | TRBV5-1 | TGCGCCAGCAGCATCTCACCGGACATGCCGACTAATGAAAAACTGTTTTTT | CASSISPDMPTNEKLFF
few | TRBJ1-4 | NA | TRBV10-3 | TGTGCCGATACCAGTGCAACTAATGAAAAACTGTTTTTT | CADTSATNEKLFF
NA | TRBJ2-7 | NA | TRBV28 | TGTGCCAGCAGTTTGTTCGGGCCGCCGTACTTC | CASSLFGPPYF
once | TRBJ1-1 | NA | TRBV19 | TGTGCCAGTAGAAGTACAGGCCAAAACACTGAAGCTTTCTTT | CASRSTGQNTEAFF
few | TRBJ1-1 | NA | TRBV30 | TGTGCCTGGAGTGTAGGCCTGAACACTGAAGCTTTCTTT | CAWSVGLNTEAFF
NA | TRBJ2-2 | NA | TRBV12-5 | TGTGCTAGTGTCAGTTCGAACACCGGGGAGCTGTTTTTT | CASVSSNTGELFF
NA | TRBJ2-7 | TRBD2 | TRBV2 | TGTGCCAGCAGTGCTCGGCGGGGGGGCTTCTACGAGCAGTACTTC | CASSARRGGFYEQYF
NA | TRBJ1-1 | TRBD1 | TRBV28 | TGTGCCAGCAGTTTGTCCGGACAGGGGAACACTGAAGCTTTCTTT | CASSLSGQGNTEAFF
NA | TRBJ2-1 | NA | TRBV19 | TGTGCCAGTAGCATCGACAGGAGAGGAGGGAATGAGCAGTTCTTC | CASSIDRRGGNEQFF
NA | TRBJ1-3 | NA | TRBV5-1 | TGCGCCAGCAGCTTGGTAGGGCTCTCTGGAAACACCATATATTTT | CASSLVGLSGNTIYF
NA | TRBJ2-5 | NA | TRBV5-1 | TGCGCCAGCAGCCTTGGCCAGGGGATGGGGGAGACCCAGTACTTC | CASSLGQGMGETQYF
once | TRBJ2-3 | TRBD2 | TRBV7-2 | TGTGCCAGCAGCTTAGTGGGCGGGAGAGCCACAGATACGCAGTATTTT | CASSLVGGRATDTQYF
NA | TRBJ1-2 | TRBD1 | TRBV9 | TGTGCCAGCAGCGTTGACAGGGCAAACTATGGCTACACCTTC | CASSVDRANYGYTF